Here is one T cell receptor (beta chain) with its context. Its specific antigen is unknown. This may stem from a read error, because a much larger clone lies one nucleotide away. The CDR3 end shows no conserved phenylalanine or tryptophan, and so a read error is likely. The CDR3 extends over 14 residues, inclusive of both ends. Kept here is only the CDR3 DNA, which spans 42 bases and is read in frame from base 1. Sequences SQVTM (CDR1) and ANQGSEA (CDR2) are obtained from the germline V gene. V loses 3 bases, J loses 5 bases, and the germline ends lie 16 bases apart. Libraries were constructed by PCR. The sample was run on an Illumina HiSeq 2500. To normalize quantification of the TCRbeta repertoire, the TCR libraries were built with molecular barcoding that relied on unique molecular identifiers. TCRdb handled the public reads itself, with Q25 trimming in fastp and clone calling in MiXCR, and kept productive beta chains. Records with the same CDR3 protein are collapsed into one entry carrying the most frequent genes and DNA. The sample table records some 200,000 distinct CDR3 sequences; around 9.6% of these occur just once. Less than 8% of the sample goes to the ten largest clones.

This record comes from a study of T-cell reconstitution after alpha-beta-depleted transplantation in children (dated by TCRdb to 2016 to 2017). About the investigation overall: The study quantitatively tracked T-cell immune reconstitution after TCRalphabeta/CD19-depleted allogeneic hematopoietic cell transplantation in children using TCR repertoire profiling.

Here the chain combines TRBV29-1 and TRBJ1-1; there is no confident call for the D gene. The sequencing used PBMCs from the stem cell graft donor, collected from the stem cell graft. The receptor comes from a human donor who donated a stem cell graft to a child with acute lymphoblastic leukemia. The DNA reads TGCAGCGTTGATCCCCATGGCGGGCGGACTGAAGCTTTCTAT. This yields the protein CSVDPHGGRTEAFY.